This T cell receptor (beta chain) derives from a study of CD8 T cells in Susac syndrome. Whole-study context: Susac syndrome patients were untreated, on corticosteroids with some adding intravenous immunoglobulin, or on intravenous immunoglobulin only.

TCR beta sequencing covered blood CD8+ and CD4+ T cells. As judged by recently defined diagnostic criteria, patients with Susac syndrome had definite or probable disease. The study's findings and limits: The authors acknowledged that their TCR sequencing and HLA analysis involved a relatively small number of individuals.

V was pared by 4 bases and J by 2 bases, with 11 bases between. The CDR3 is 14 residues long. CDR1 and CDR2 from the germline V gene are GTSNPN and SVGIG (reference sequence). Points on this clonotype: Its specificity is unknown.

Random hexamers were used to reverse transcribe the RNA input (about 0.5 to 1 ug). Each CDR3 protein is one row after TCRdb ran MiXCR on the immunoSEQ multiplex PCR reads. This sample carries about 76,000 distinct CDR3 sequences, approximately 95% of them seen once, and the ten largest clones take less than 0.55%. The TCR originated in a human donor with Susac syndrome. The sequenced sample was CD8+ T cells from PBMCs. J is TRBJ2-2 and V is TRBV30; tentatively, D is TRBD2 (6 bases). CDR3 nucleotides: TGTGCCTGGACGGTGGAGGGAAACACCGGGGAGCTGTTTTTT. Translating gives CAWTVEGNTGELFF.